This T cell receptor (beta chain) was sequenced during a study of memory CD4+ T cells and cytomegalovirus serostatus. Libraries were prepared by immunoSEQ multiplex PCR; TCRdb keeps only in-frame clonotypes and omits some of them. The sample consists of about 56,000 clones, more than 75% of them appearing once. The sort gate was single viable CD3+CD4+CD8-CD45RO+ cells for memory CD4+ T cells. Positive selection with CD4 microbeads enriched total CD4+ T cells. This TCR was recovered from an adult in good health and CMV-seronegative. The sample comprised memory CD4+ T cells from blood.

The CDR3 DNA reads as TGTGCCAGCTCCTCCCCCCCCGCCTACGAGCAGTACTTC. Amino acids: CASSSPPAYEQYF. This rearrangement joins TRBV7-2 to TRBJ2-5; D not resolved. With the DNA end fitting TRBJ2-7 better, the J assignment may be wrong. The CDR3 consists of 13 residues. In germline, CDR1 is SGHTA, CDR2 FQGNSA.